The TCR beta chain under discussion was sequenced for a study of T-cell memory formation after mild COVID-19. Findings and caveats of the study: Second-wave clones reaching peak frequency on day 37 lacked confirmed SARS-CoV-2 specificity. Among clones contracting day 15 to 85, CD4/CD8 was balanced, whereas later expanders leaned CD4+.

This clonotype was seen more than once but under ten times. Its antigen is as yet unknown. TCRdb re-analysed the 5' RACE reads in MiXCR, keeping a single row per CDR3 protein. The table shows about 430,000 distinct CDR3 sequences, with less than 25% occurring only once. The sequenced sample consisted of PBMCs or a T cell subset sorted from them (not recorded which). The receptor was derived from an adult woman who had mild COVID-19 (a few samples of this study predate the infection). Cell type and time point are not known.

This chain's CDR3 is CASSWRQTYEQYF. Written as DNA, the CDR3 is TGTGCCAGCAGCTGGAGACAGACCTACGAGCAGTACTTC. The chain is built from TRBV11-1 and TRBJ2-7; TRBD1 is a possible D gene (5 bases). V lost 4 bases, J lost 2 bases, and 9 bases lay in between. The CDR3 covers 13 residues. CDR1 is SGHAT and CDR2 is FQDESV in the germline V gene (reference sequence).